Presented here are 19 T cell receptor beta chains from one specimen sequenced in a study of blood T cells in healthy people across ages. A second PCR, run for roughly 6 to 11 cycles, used a sample-barcoded 5' primer plus a J-beta primer mix. TCRdb re-called the 5' RACE reads with MiXCR, one entry per CDR3 protein. The data contain 780,000 or so distinct CDR3 sequences, approximately 55% of them singletons. The sample was blood. The receptors were gathered from an elderly man in good health.

The chain links TRBV2 to TRBJ2-4, with TRBD2 matching over 7 bases. Near its end, the DNA agrees better with TRBJ2-7, so the J call may be wrong. The germline V gene has CDR1 SNHLY and CDR2 FYNNEI. The CDR3 is 13 residues long. The DNA for the CDR3 is TGTGCCAGCAGTGTCGGGCTAGCGGTCGAGCAGTACTTC. It codes for CASSVGLAVEQYF.

This rearrangement joins TRBV29-1 to TRBJ1-1; D not resolved. CDR3 length: 12 amino acids. Germline CDR1 reads SQVTM; CDR2 reads ANQGSEA. V was trimmed by 1 base and J by 4 bases, leaving 7 bases between them. CDR3 coding DNA: TGCAGCGTTGAAGGGTGGAGCACTGAAGCTTTCTTT. This gives the protein CSVEGWSTEAFF.

The V gene is TRBV9, the J gene TRBJ2-3, with D perhaps assigned TRBD1 or TRBD2 (6 bases each). Trimming took 0 bases from V and 14 from J, leaving 22 bases between them. The CDR3 covers 15 residues. Germline values: CDR1 SGDLS, CDR2 YYNGEE. The CDR3, as DNA: TGTGCCAGCAGCGTAGGGTTGTGGGAGGACAGATACGCGTATTTT. Protein sequence: CASSVGLWEDRYAYF.

This clonotype appeared a few times. This chain links TRBV20-1 with TRBJ2-1; 12 bases align to TRBD2. CDR1 DFQATT and CDR2 SNEGSKA come from the germline V gene (reference sequence). V shed 5 bases, J shed 10 bases, and the junction held 6 bases outside the gene matches. The CDR3 sequence is 13 residues long. For the CDR3, the DNA is TGCAGTGCTCCTAGCGGGAGGGCTCAAGAGCAGTTCTTC. Its translation: CSAPSGRAQEQFF.

The chain combines TRBV7-2 with TRBJ1-2, with D possibly TRBD1 on 5 matching bases. Germline V CDR1 and CDR2: SGHTA, FQGNSA. V was clipped by 9 bases and J by 5 bases, with 19 bases between them. The CDR3 length is 14 residues. The CDR3 sequence: CASPRKGGGYGYTF. CDR3 in DNA: TGTGCCAGTCCCCGGAAGGGTGGGGGTTATGGCTACACCTTC.

This clonotype was picked up a small number of times. The chain uses TRBV20-1 and TRBJ2-7; no firm D call. This CDR3 has 13 amino acids. CDR1 is DFQATT, CDR2 SNEGSKA, per germline (reference sequence). Trimming removed 5 bases from V and 5 bases from J, with 16 bases in between. CDR3 sequence: CSAPSSRPDEQYF. Here the CDR3 DNA reads TGCAGTGCTCCCAGTAGTCGTCCGGACGAGCAGTACTTC.

This clonotype was seen a single time. J is TRBJ2-7 and V is TRBV6-6, with 7 bases matching TRBD2. The CDR3 runs to 12 residues. Germline V gene data show CDR1 as MNHNY and CDR2 as SVGAGI (reference sequence). Trimming took 10 bases from V and 4 from J; bases not matched to a gene: 7. The CDR3 protein is CATGRATYEQYF. In DNA, the CDR3 is TGTGCCACGGGGAGGGCCACGTACGAGCAGTACTTC.

CDR3 coding DNA: TGTGCCAGCAGCTTAACTGGGACAGGGGACATTCAGTACTTC. Its protein product is CASSLTGTGDIQYF. The chain couples TRBV7-3 to TRBJ2-4, with TRBD1 matching 10 bases. CDR3 length equals 14 residues. Germline trimming cut 0 bases from V and 8 bases from J; bases unmatched to any gene: 1. Per the germline V gene, CDR1 is SGHTA and CDR2 is FQGTGA.

The gene calls are TRBV29-1 and TRBJ2-7; maybe TRBD2 (7 bases). The length of the CDR3 is 12 residues. With 6 bases removed from V and 6 bases from J, the gap between germline ends came to 15 bases. Germline values: CDR1 SQVTM, CDR2 ANQGSEA. CDR3 sequence: CSVAGAPGEQYF. The CDR3 nucleotides are TGCAGCGTGGCGGGGGCGCCGGGCGAGCAGTACTTC.

This clonotype was seen a handful of times. V is TRBV20-1 and J is TRBJ2-1; a weak D match, TRBD2 (5 bases). Germline V CDR1 and CDR2: DFQATT, SNEGSKA (reference sequence). V lost 3 bases and J 2 bases, leaving 17 bases between the germline ends. This CDR3 region has 16 residues. The CDR3 coding sequence is TGCAGTGCTAGGGCTAGTGGGAGCTTCACCTACAATGAGCAGTTCTTC. Its translation is CSARASGSFTYNEQFF.

A few counts support this clonotype. This chain connects TRBV12-3 or TRBV12-4 to TRBJ2-7; D call uncertain. The V end lost 6 bases, the J end lost 2 bases, and 17 bases lay between the germline ends. CDR3 length: 15 amino acids. CDR3: CASSPSPGSTYEQYF. CDR3 bases: TGTGCCAGCAGCCCCTCGCCCGGGTCCACCTACGAGCAGTACTTC.

V usage is TRBV5-1 and J usage is TRBJ2-5; 12 bases fit TRBD1. V was pared by 1 base and J by 1 base, with 5 bases of the junction left unmatched. The CDR3 is 17 amino acids. The germline V gene encodes CDR1 SGHRS and CDR2 YFSETQ. The CDR3 sequence is CASSLTGTGGPQETQYF. CDR3 coding DNA: TGCGCCAGCAGCTTGACCGGGACAGGGGGCCCCCAAGAGACCCAGTACTTC.

The chain joins TRBV7-9 to TRBJ2-5, with D perhaps matching TRBD1 (5 bases). Gene TRBJ2-4 matches the end of the DNA better, so the J call may be wrong. This CDR3 has 19 amino acids. Germline-derived CDR1 and CDR2 are SEHNR and FQNEAQ (reference sequence). CDR3 coding DNA: TGTGCCAGCAGCTCATTGGCAAGGGGTGCCAATTTGACCAAAAACATTCAGTACTTC. Its protein is CASSSLARGANLTKNIQYF.

The chain employs TRBV6-5 and TRBJ2-7; TRBD2 matches 8 bases. The CDR3 is 16 residues long. Unmatched junction bases numbered 14, after V lost 5 bases and J lost 5 bases. The germline V gene encodes CDR1 MNHEY and CDR2 SVGAGI. CDR3 loop: CASSLRTSTGFDEQYF. The DNA for the CDR3 is TGTGCCAGCAGTCTCCGGACTAGCACCGGCTTTGACGAGCAGTACTTC.

This chain joins TRBV12-3 or TRBV12-4 and TRBJ2-3; D perhaps matches TRBD2 (6 bases). V was trimmed by 4 bases and J by 14 bases, leaving 25 bases between them. The CDR3 contains 15 residues. CDR3: CASSSGGIGHRYAYF. As DNA, the CDR3 is TGTGCCAGCAGTTCAGGCGGGATCGGCCACAGATACGCGTATTTT.

Regarding this clonotype: One end of the junction varies from germline; a read error may be responsible. The chain has TRBV12-3 or TRBV12-4 and TRBJ2-7; 10 bases align to TRBD2. The CDR3 is 14 amino acids. The CDR3 loop reads CASRGTSDSYGQYF. CDR3 sequence (DNA): TGTGCCAGCAGAGGGACTAGCGACTCCTACGGGCAGTACTTC.

J is TRBJ1-2 and V is TRBV10-3; D is uncertain. This CDR3 has 13 residues. V lost 7 bases and J lost 3, with 12 bases in between. CDR1 and CDR2 (germline): ENHRY, SYGVKD. CDR3 sequence: CAITDSLDYGYTF. CDR3 DNA sequence: TGTGCCATCACCGACTCCCTCGACTATGGCTACACCTTC.

This clonotype was seen a few times. This chain joins TRBV5-1 and TRBJ2-5; 9 nucleotides agree with TRBD2. In germline, CDR1 is SGHRS, CDR2 YFSETQ. The CDR3 sequence is 18 residues long. Germline trimming cut 4 bases from V and 4 bases from J; bases unmatched to any gene: 17. This CDR3 is CASSRQPPSGIGGETQYF. The CDR3 nucleotides read TGCGCCAGCAGCCGACAACCTCCTAGCGGGATAGGGGGAGAGACCCAGTACTTC.

This sequence joins TRBV3-1 and TRBJ2-6; D possibly uses TRBD1 or TRBD2 (5 bases each). V was trimmed by 2 bases and J by 4 bases, leaving 6 bases between them. In germline, CDR1 is LGHDT, CDR2 YNNKEL (reference sequence). The CDR3 runs to 14 residues. The CDR3 spells CASSQRDGANVLTF. CDR3 nucleotide sequence: TGTGCCAGCAGCCAACGGGACGGGGCCAACGTCCTGACTTTC.